This is a list of T cell receptor beta chains from one sample in a study of blood T cell repertoires in COVID-19. TCRdb's copy holds only in-frame clones and misses some; the assay was immunoSEQ multiplex PCR. The data contain 150,000 or so clones, over 65% of them singletons. Source material: PBMCs or T cells enriched from blood (not recorded which). The receptors shown here come from a woman aged 45 to 65 who had recovered from COVID-19. Both conserved end residues are part of each CDR3. D genes are given only for firm matches. Not all rows give a size; the values are once, few, many and, for expanded clones, a class.

abundance: .
v_gene: TRBV24-1
j_gene: TRBJ1-1
d_gene: .
CDR3nt: TGTGCCTCCCTTTCCCAGGACAGAAACACTGAAGCTTTCTTT
CDR3aa: CASLSQDRNTEAFF

abundance: .
v_gene: TRBV7-2
j_gene: TRBJ1-2
d_gene: TRBD1
CDR3nt: TGTGCCAGCAGCCCCACGTCCGGGACAGGGGAAGGCTACACCTTC
CDR3aa: CASSPTSGTGEGYTF

abundance: .
v_gene: TRBV6-5
j_gene: TRBJ1-2
d_gene: .
CDR3nt: TGTGCCAGCAGTTACTCGACGGCGGTAGCCTATGGCTACACCTTC
CDR3aa: CASSYSTAVAYGYTF

abundance: .
v_gene: TRBV12-2
j_gene: TRBJ1-3
d_gene: .
CDR3nt: TGTGCAAGTCGCTGGACAGGAAACACCATATATTTT
CDR3aa: CASRWTGNTIYF

abundance: few
v_gene: TRBV6-6
j_gene: TRBJ1-2
d_gene: .
CDR3nt: TGTGCCAGCACAAGACAGACTAACTATGGCTACACCTTC
CDR3aa: CASTRQTNYGYTF

abundance: .
v_gene: TRBV4-1
j_gene: TRBJ1-5
d_gene: TRBD1
CDR3nt: TGCGCCAGCAGCCAGGTCAGGGGGAAGGGCAATCAGCCCCAGCATTTT
CDR3aa: CASSQVRGKGNQPQHF

abundance: .
v_gene: TRBV19
j_gene: TRBJ1-4
d_gene: .
CDR3nt: TGTGCCAGTAGCCGACAGTCAACTAATGAAAAACTGTTTTTT
CDR3aa: CASSRQSTNEKLFF

abundance: .
v_gene: TRBV27
j_gene: TRBJ1-4
d_gene: .
CDR3nt: TGTGCCAGCAGCCCGACCGGGAGAACTAATGAAAAACTGTTTTTT
CDR3aa: CASSPTGRTNEKLFF

abundance: .
v_gene: TRBV6-5
j_gene: TRBJ2-6
d_gene: .
CDR3nt: TGTGCCAGCAGTTACTCCCCTAACCCTGGGGCCAACGTCCTGACTTTC
CDR3aa: CASSYSPNPGANVLTF

abundance: .
v_gene: TRBV7-8
j_gene: TRBJ1-2
d_gene: .
CDR3nt: TGTGCCAGCTCCGTTAGACAGTCCCTTGGGGGCTACACCTTC
CDR3aa: CASSVRQSLGGYTF

abundance: .
v_gene: TRBV9
j_gene: TRBJ1-1
d_gene: TRBD1
CDR3nt: TGTGCCAGCAGCGGGGACAGTTGGGGGGAAGCTTTCTTT
CDR3aa: CASSGDSWGEAFF

abundance: .
v_gene: TRBV24-1
j_gene: TRBJ1-6
d_gene: TRBD1
CDR3nt: TGTGCCACCAGTGAAGACAGGGGTTTGGATTCACCCCTCCACTTT
CDR3aa: CATSEDRGLDSPLHF

abundance: few
v_gene: TRBV2
j_gene: TRBJ1-5
d_gene: TRBD1
CDR3nt: TGTGCCAGCAGCAGGGACAGGGGGCGTGGGCCCCAGCATTTT
CDR3aa: CASSRDRGRGPQHF

abundance: .
v_gene: TRBV9
j_gene: TRBJ2-5
d_gene: .
CDR3nt: TGTGCCAGCAGCCGCATGGAGGGCTACCAAGAGACCCAGTACTTC
CDR3aa: CASSRMEGYQETQYF

abundance: .
v_gene: TRBV7-2
j_gene: TRBJ2-5
d_gene: .
CDR3nt: TGTGCCAGCAGCACCTACACAGGGCCGGAGACCCAGTACTTC
CDR3aa: CASSTYTGPETQYF

abundance: .
v_gene: TRBV2
j_gene: TRBJ1-2
d_gene: .
CDR3nt: TGTGCCAGCAGTGAACTAGGGGCAGCCGGCTACACCTTC
CDR3aa: CASSELGAAGYTF

abundance: .
v_gene: TRBV7-9
j_gene: TRBJ1-1
d_gene: .
CDR3nt: TGTGCCAGCAGCCGAAGCGGGGGAAGGACTGAAGCTTTCTTT
CDR3aa: CASSRSGGRTEAFF

abundance: .
v_gene: TRBV6-5
j_gene: TRBJ1-4
d_gene: .
CDR3nt: TGTGCCAGCAGGACGGGGGGGGCTACTAATGAAAAACTGTTTTTT
CDR3aa: CASRTGGATNEKLFF

abundance: .
v_gene: TRBV19
j_gene: TRBJ1-2
d_gene: .
CDR3nt: TGTGCCAGTAGTGTGGACAGATATAACTATGGCTACACCTTC
CDR3aa: CASSVDRYNYGYTF

abundance: .
v_gene: TRBV23-1
j_gene: TRBJ1-3
d_gene: .
CDR3nt: TGCGCCAGCAGTCAATCCCCCAGGGTTGGAAACACCATATATTTT
CDR3aa: CASSQSPRVGNTIYF

abundance: .
v_gene: TRBV7-8
j_gene: TRBJ1-2
d_gene: .
CDR3nt: TGTGCCAGCAGCCCAACCGGGGTTAAAAGGGGCTACACCTTC
CDR3aa: CASSPTGVKRGYTF

abundance: .
v_gene: TRBV9
j_gene: TRBJ1-2
d_gene: TRBD1
CDR3nt: TGTGCCAGCAGCGTAGGTGTAGGGGGCGCAGGTGGCTACACCTTC
CDR3aa: CASSVGVGGAGGYTF

abundance: .
v_gene: TRBV7-3
j_gene: TRBJ2-2
d_gene: TRBD2
CDR3nt: TGTGCCAGCAGCCCTGGGGGGGCGAACACCGGGGAGCTGTTTTTT
CDR3aa: CASSPGGANTGELFF

abundance: .
v_gene: TRBV28
j_gene: TRBJ1-2
d_gene: .
CDR3nt: TGTGCCAGCAGTTTATCAGGGTATGGCTACACCTTC
CDR3aa: CASSLSGYGYTF

abundance: .
v_gene: TRBV5-1
j_gene: TRBJ2-2
d_gene: TRBD1
CDR3nt: TGCGCCAGCAGCCCGGGACAGGGGAACACCGGGGAGCTGTTTTTT
CDR3aa: CASSPGQGNTGELFF

abundance: once
v_gene: TRBV12-5
j_gene: TRBJ1-2
d_gene: TRBD1
CDR3nt: TGTGCTAGTGGCAGGGACAGGGGCTCCTTCTATGGCTACACCTTC
CDR3aa: CASGRDRGSFYGYTF

abundance: .
v_gene: TRBV28
j_gene: TRBJ2-3
d_gene: TRBD1
CDR3nt: TGTGCCAGCAATACCAGACAGGGGGCAAGAGATACGCAGTATTTT
CDR3aa: CASNTRQGARDTQYF

abundance: .
v_gene: TRBV7-2
j_gene: TRBJ2-5
d_gene: TRBD1
CDR3nt: TGTGCCAGCAGCTTAGACAGGGGAGAGACCCAGTACTTC
CDR3aa: CASSLDRGETQYF

abundance: .
v_gene: TRBV30
j_gene: TRBJ1-1
d_gene: .
CDR3nt: TGTGCCTGGAGTGTAAGGGGAAGCGCTGAAGCTTTCTTT
CDR3aa: CAWSVRGSAEAFF

abundance: few
v_gene: TRBV9
j_gene: TRBJ1-3
d_gene: .
CDR3nt: TGTGCCAGCAGCGTACGCCCCGGAGAAAGCTCTGGAAACACCATATATTTT
CDR3aa: CASSVRPGESSGNTIYF